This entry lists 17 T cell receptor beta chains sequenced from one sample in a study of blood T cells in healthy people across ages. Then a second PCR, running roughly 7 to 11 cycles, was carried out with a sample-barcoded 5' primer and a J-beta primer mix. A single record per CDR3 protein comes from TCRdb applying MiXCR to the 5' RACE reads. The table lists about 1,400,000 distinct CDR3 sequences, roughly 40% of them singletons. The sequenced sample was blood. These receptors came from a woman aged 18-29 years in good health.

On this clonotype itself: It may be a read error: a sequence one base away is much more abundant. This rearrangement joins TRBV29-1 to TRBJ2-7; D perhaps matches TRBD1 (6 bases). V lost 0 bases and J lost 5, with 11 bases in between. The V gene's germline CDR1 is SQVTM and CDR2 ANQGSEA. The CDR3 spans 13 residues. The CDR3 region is CSVEDPDSHEQYF. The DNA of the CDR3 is TGCAGCGTTGAAGATCCGGACAGCCACGAGCAGTACTTC.

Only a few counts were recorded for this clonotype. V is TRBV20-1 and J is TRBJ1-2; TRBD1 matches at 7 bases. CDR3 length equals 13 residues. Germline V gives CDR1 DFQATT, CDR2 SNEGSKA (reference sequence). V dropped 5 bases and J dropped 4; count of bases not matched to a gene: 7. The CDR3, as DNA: TGCAGTGCTCACAGGGGATCAGGCTATGGCTACACCTTC. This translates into CSAHRGSGYGYTF.

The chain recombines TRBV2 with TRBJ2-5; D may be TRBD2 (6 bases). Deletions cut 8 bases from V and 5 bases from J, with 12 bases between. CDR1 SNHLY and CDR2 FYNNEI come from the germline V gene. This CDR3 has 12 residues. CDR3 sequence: CASGGFGETQYF. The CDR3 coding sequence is TGTGCCAGCGGGGGGTTTGGCGAGACCCAGTACTTC.

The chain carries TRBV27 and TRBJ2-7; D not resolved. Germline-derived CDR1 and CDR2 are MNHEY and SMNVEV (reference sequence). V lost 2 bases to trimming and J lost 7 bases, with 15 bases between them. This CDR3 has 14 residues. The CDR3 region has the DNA TGTGCCAGCAGTTTAAGCCTAACCTACAATGAGCAGTACTTC. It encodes CASSLSLTYNEQYF.

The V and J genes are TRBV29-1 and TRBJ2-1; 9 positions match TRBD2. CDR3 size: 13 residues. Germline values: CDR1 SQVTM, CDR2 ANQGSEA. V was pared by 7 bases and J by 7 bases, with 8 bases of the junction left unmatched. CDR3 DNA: TGCAGCGCCCGCGGGGGGGCCGAAAATGAGCAGTTCTTC. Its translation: CSARGGAENEQFF.

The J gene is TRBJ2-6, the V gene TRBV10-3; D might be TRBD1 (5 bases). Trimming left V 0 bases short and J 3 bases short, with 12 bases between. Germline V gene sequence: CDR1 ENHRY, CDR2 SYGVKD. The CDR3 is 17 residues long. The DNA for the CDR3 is TGTGCCATCAGTGAGTCGATAGGGGCAGGTGGGGCCAACGTCCTGACTTTC. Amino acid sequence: CAISESIGAGGANVLTF.

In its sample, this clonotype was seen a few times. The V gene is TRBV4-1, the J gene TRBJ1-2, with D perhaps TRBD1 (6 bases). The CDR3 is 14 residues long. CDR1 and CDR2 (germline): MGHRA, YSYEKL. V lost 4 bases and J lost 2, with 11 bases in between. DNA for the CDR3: TGCGCCAGCAGCCCGGGGGACAAGAACTATGGCTACACCTTC. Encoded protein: CASSPGDKNYGYTF.

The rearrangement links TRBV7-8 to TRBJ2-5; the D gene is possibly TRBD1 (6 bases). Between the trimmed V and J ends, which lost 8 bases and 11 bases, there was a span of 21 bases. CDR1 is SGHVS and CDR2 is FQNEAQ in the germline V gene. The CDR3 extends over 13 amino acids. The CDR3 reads CASGRRGYNGQYF. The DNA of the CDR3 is TGTGCCAGCGGCCGAAGGGGGTACAATGGGCAGTACTTC.

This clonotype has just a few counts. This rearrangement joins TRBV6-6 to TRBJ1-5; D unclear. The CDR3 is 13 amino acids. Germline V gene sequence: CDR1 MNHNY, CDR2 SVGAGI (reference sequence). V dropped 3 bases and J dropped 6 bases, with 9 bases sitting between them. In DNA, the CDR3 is TGTGCCAGCAGTTATGTTGGAGGTCAGCCCCAGCATTTT. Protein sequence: CASSYVGGQPQHF.

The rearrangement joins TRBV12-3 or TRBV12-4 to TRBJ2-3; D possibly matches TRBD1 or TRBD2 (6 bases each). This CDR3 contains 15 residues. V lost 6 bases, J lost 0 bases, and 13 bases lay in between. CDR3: CASSPWGASTDTQYF. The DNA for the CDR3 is TGTGCCAGCAGCCCCTGGGGGGCTAGCACAGATACGCAGTATTTT.

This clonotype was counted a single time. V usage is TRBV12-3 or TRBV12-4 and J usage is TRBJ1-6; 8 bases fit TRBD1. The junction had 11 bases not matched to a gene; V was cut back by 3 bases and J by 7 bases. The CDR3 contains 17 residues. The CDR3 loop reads CASSFSRTGRSNSPLHF. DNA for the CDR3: TGTGCCAGCAGTTTTAGCAGGACAGGGAGGTCAAATTCACCCCTCCACTTT.

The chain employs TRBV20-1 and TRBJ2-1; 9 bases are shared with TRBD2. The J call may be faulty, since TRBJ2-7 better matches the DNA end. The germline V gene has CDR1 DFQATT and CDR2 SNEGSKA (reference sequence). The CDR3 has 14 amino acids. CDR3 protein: CSAILSGSRYEQYF. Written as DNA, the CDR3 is TGCAGTGCTATCCTTAGCGGGAGTCGGTACGAGCAGTACTTC.

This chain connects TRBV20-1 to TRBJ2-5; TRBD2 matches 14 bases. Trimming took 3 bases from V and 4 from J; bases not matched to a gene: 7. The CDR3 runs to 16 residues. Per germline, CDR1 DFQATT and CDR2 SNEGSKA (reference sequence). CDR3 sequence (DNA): TGCAGTGCTAGGGGAAGACTAGCGGGAGGGCGAGAGACCCAGTACTTC. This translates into CSARGRLAGGRETQYF.

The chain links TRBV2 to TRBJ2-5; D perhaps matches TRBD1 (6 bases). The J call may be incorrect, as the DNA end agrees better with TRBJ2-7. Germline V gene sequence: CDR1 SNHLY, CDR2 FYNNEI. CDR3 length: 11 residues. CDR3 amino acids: CASSWTAEQYF. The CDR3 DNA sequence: TGTGCCAGCAGTTGGACAGCCGAGCAGTACTTC.

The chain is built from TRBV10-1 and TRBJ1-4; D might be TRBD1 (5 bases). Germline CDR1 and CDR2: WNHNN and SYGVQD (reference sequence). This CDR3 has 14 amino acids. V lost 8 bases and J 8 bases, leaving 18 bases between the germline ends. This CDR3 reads CASPTVSPKEKLFF. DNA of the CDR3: TGCGCCAGCCCGACAGTGAGTCCCAAGGAAAAACTGTTTTTT.

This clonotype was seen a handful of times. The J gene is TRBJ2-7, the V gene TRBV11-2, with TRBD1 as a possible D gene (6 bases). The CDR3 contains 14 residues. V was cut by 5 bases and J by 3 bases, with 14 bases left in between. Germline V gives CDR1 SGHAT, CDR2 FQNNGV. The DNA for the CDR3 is TGTGCCAGCAGCCACCCCACAGGGTACTACGAGCAGTACTTC. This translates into CASSHPTGYYEQYF.

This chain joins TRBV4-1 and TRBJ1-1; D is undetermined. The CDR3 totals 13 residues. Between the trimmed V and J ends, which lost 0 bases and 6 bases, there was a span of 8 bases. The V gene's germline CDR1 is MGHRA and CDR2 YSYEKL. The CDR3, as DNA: TGCGCCAGCAGCCAAGATGTGTTGCCTGAAGCTTTCTTT. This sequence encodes CASSQDVLPEAFF.